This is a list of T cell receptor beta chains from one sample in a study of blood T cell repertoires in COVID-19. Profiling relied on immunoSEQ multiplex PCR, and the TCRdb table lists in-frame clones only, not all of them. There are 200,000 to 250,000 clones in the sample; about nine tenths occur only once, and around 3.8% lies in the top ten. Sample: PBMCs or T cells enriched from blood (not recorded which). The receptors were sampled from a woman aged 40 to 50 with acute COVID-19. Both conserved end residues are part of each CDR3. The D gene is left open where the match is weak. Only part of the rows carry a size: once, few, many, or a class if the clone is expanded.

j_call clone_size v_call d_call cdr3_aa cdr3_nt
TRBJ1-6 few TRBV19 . CASRSGPGSPLHF TGTGCCAGTAGATCTGGTCCAGGTTCACCCCTCCACTTT
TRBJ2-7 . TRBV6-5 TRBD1 CASSTEGDRGYEQYF TGTGCCAGCAGCACCGAGGGTGACAGGGGTTACGAGCAGTACTTC
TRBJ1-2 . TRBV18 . CASSQETTGISGYGYTF TGTGCCAGCTCACAAGAAACGACAGGTATATCGGGCTATGGCTACACCTTC
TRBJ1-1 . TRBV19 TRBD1 CASSVSGTGITEAFF TGTGCCAGTAGTGTTTCCGGGACAGGGATAACTGAAGCTTTCTTT
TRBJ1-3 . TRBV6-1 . CASSDPAQLNHVRNTIYF TGTGCCAGCAGTGACCCCGCCCAGTTAAACCACGTAAGAAACACCATATATTTT
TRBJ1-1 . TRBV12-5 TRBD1 CASGFSQGAEAFF TGTGCTAGTGGTTTCTCACAGGGGGCTGAGGCTTTCTTT
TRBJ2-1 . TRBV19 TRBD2 CASGPGLETDEQFF TGTGCCAGTGGGCCGGGACTAGAGACAGATGAGCAGTTCTTC
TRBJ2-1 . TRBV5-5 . CASSFLGGPNEQFF TGTGCCAGCAGCTTTTTGGGGGGGCCAAATGAGCAGTTCTTC
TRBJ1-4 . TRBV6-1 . CASSELLRVKGEKLFF TGTGCCAGCAGTGAATTGTTGAGGGTTAAGGGTGAAAAACTGTTTTTT
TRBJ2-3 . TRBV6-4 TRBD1 CASSDSGTVSSDTQYF TGTGCCAGCAGTGACTCGGGGACAGTTTCTTCAGATACGCAGTATTTT
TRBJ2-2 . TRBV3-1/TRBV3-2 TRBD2 CGCGGLNTGELFF TGTGGTTGCGGGGGTCTGAACACCGGGGAGCTGTTTTTT
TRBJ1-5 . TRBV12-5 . CASSRGGFGNQPQHF TGTGCTAGTTCCCGAGGGGGTTTTGGCAATCAGCCCCAGCATTTT
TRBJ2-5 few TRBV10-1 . CASSESLRGGQETQYF TGCGCCAGCAGTGAGTCGCTGAGGGGAGGCCAAGAGACCCAGTACTTC
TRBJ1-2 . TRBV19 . CASSPRGATGTF TGTGCCAGTAGTCCCCGGGGGGCTACAGGCACCTTC